Listed below are T cell receptor beta chains from one sample, sequenced in a study of T-cell reconstitution after alpha-beta-depleted transplantation in children. MiXCR, applied by TCRdb to the PCR reads, yields one record per CDR3 protein. Of 700,000 to 850,000 distinct CDR3 sequences detected, 15% to 20% appear once; the ten largest clones hold approximately 4.5%. Sequenced material: PBMCs, mostly from graft donor cells, taken 360 days after TCRalphabeta/CD19-depleted stem cell transplant. Receptor source: a male patient between 10 and 17 years old who had a stem cell transplant for acute lymphoblastic leukemia, so the T cells may come from the graft donor. CDR3s include the opening cysteine and the closing phenylalanine or tryptophan. D genes are given only for firm matches. The size field is filled for only some rows; it gives once, few, many or a size class.

V	D	J	size	CDR3	DNA
TRBV27	NA	TRBJ2-4	NA	CASSLTRALAKNIQYF	TGTGCCAGCAGTTTAACTCGGGCGTTAGCCAAAAACATTCAGTACTTC
TRBV7-9	NA	TRBJ1-2	NA	CATTANYGYTF	TGTGCCACGACAGCTAACTATGGCTACACCTTC
TRBV29-1	TRBD1	TRBJ2-1	few	CSVEHTGGGYNEQFF	TGCAGCGTTGAACACACAGGGGGCGGCTACAATGAGCAGTTCTTC
TRBV24-1	NA	TRBJ2-1	NA	CATSDLLNEQFF	TGTGCCACCAGTGATCTACTTAATGAGCAGTTCTTC
TRBV27	TRBD2	TRBJ2-7	NA	CASSGGTNPYEQYF	TGTGCCAGCAGTGGCGGGACTAACCCCTACGAGCAGTACTTC
TRBV5-1	NA	TRBJ2-3	many	CASSFEGGSTDTQYF	TGCGCCAGCAGCTTTGAGGGCGGGAGCACAGATACGCAGTATTTT
TRBV6-5	NA	TRBJ2-1	many	CASSYSDRFGDEQFF	TGTGCCAGCAGTTACTCAGACCGGTTCGGGGATGAGCAGTTCTTC
TRBV7-3	NA	TRBJ2-7	few	CASSLQPLTSYEQYF	TGTGCCAGCAGCTTACAACCACTGACCTCCTACGAGCAGTACTTC
TRBV5-1	NA	TRBJ2-1	few	CASTPPIPGEGNEQFF	TGCGCCAGCACCCCTCCCATTCCGGGAGAGGGGAATGAGCAGTTCTTC
TRBV15	NA	TRBJ2-7	NA	CATSRESTLSYEQYF	TGTGCCACCAGCAGAGAGTCAACCCTCAGCTACGAGCAGTACTTC
TRBV9	NA	TRBJ2-4	few	CASSDGRDNWDIQYF	TGTGCCAGCAGCGATGGACGGGACAATTGGGACATTCAGTACTTC
TRBV6-5	TRBD2	TRBJ2-1	few	CASSYWAGSGRMYNEQFF	TGTGCCAGCAGTTACTGGGCGGGTAGCGGGCGGATGTACAATGAGCAGTTCTTC
TRBV7-2	TRBD1	TRBJ2-1	NA	CASSSDRVRGNEQFF	TGTGCCAGCAGCTCGGACAGGGTACGGGGCAATGAGCAGTTCTTC
TRBV11-2	NA	TRBJ2-7	NA	CASSKTASYEQYF	TGTGCCAGCAGCAAGACAGCCTCCTACGAGCAGTACTTC
TRBV20-1	TRBD2	TRBJ2-1	NA	CSAREGSGRAYNEQFF	TGCAGTGCTAGAGAAGGTAGCGGGAGGGCCTACAATGAGCAGTTCTTC
TRBV6-5	TRBD2	TRBJ2-7	NA	CASSSGSGGPSGSYEQYF	TGTGCCAGCAGTTCGGGGTCCGGAGGCCCTAGCGGCTCCTACGAGCAGTACTTC
TRBV29-1	NA	TRBJ1-4	few	CSVGEHGINEKLFF	TGCAGCGTTGGGGAACACGGAATTAATGAAAAACTGTTTTTT
TRBV10-3	TRBD2	TRBJ2-1	NA	CAMRESSYNEQFF	TGTGCCATGCGGGAGAGCTCCTACAATGAGCAGTTCTTC
TRBV19	TRBD2	TRBJ2-1	few	CASNSGSLYNEQFF	TGTGCCAGTAATAGCGGGAGTTTATACAATGAGCAGTTCTTC
TRBV5-1	TRBD1	TRBJ2-5	few	CASSQTGVGETQYF	TGCGCCAGCAGCCAGACAGGGGTTGGAGAGACCCAGTACTTC
TRBV29-1	TRBD2	TRBJ2-1	few	CSVEDPWREGSYNEQFF	TGCAGCGTTGAAGACCCTTGGCGGGAGGGCTCCTACAATGAGCAGTTCTTC
TRBV27	TRBD1	TRBJ1-1	many	CASSPSGGGAEAFF	TGTGCCAGCAGTCCCTCAGGGGGCGGGGCTGAAGCTTTCTTT
TRBV19	NA	TRBJ1-5	NA	CASSTVGPQHF	TGTGCCAGTAGCACGGTAGGGCCCCAGCATTTT
TRBV5-1	TRBD2	TRBJ2-1	few	CASMFGTSGTLYNEQFF	TGCGCCAGCATGTTCGGGACTAGCGGGACGCTTTACAATGAGCAGTTCTTC
TRBV7-3	NA	TRBJ2-1	NA	CASSPGAGNYNEQFF	TGTGCCAGCAGCCCTGGGGCCGGGAACTACAATGAGCAGTTCTTC
TRBV5-5	TRBD1	TRBJ1-5	NA	CASSRPDRVGRNQPQHF	TGTGCCAGCAGCCGGCCGGACAGGGTTGGGCGCAATCAGCCCCAGCATTTT
TRBV29-1	NA	TRBJ2-1	few	CSVVTGLYNEQFF	TGCAGCGTTGTAACAGGACTCTACAATGAGCAGTTCTTC
TRBV5-5	NA	TRBJ2-5	NA	CASSPGWDGTQYF	TGTGCCAGCAGCCCAGGGTGGGATGGGACCCAGTACTTC
TRBV6-6	NA	TRBJ1-6	few	CAALDGNSPLHF	TGTGCCGCATTGGACGGGAATTCACCCCTCCACTTT
TRBV3-1	TRBD2	TRBJ2-3	NA	CASSQGEVGLAGFTDTQYF	TGTGCCAGCTCACAGGGGGAGGTGGGACTAGCGGGCTTCACAGATACGCAGTATTTT
TRBV29-1	TRBD2	TRBJ2-1	many	CSVESGTRSYNEQFF	TGCAGCGTTGAGTCGGGGACTAGATCCTACAATGAGCAGTTCTTC
TRBV7-9	NA	TRBJ1-1	many	CASSPGFLGAEAFF	TGTGCCAGCAGCCCAGGGTTCTTGGGCGCTGAAGCTTTCTTT